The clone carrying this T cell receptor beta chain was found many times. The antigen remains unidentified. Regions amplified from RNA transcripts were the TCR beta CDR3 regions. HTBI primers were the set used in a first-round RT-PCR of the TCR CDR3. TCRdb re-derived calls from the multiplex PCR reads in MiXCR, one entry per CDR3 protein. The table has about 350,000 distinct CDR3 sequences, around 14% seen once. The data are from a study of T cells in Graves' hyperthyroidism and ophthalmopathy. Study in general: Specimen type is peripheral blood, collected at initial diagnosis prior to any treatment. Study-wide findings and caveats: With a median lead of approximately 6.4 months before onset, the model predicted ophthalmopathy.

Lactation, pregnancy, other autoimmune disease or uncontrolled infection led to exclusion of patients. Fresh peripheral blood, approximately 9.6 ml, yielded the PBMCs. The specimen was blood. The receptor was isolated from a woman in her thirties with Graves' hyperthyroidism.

CDR3 coding DNA: TGTGCCAGCGCTTACGTTACGGGGTCGACAGGGGGGTGGCAAGCTTTCTTT. Protein sequence: CASAYVTGSTGGWQAFF. The rearrangement links TRBV12-3 or TRBV12-4 to TRBJ1-1, with TRBD1 identical over 9 bases. V was pared by 8 bases and J by 9 bases, with 22 bases of the junction left unmatched. The CDR3 covers 17 residues.